This T cell receptor beta chain was obtained from a study of T cells in Graves' hyperthyroidism and ophthalmopathy. TCR beta CDR3 regions were amplified from RNA. HTBI primers drove first-round RT-PCR of the TCR CDR3. A single record per CDR3 protein comes from TCRdb applying MiXCR to the multiplex PCR reads. The sample yields about 770,000 distinct CDR3 sequences, around 19% seen once. This CDR3 has 18 residues. The V gene's germline CDR1 is MGHRA and CDR2 YSYEKL. With 0 bases removed from V and 0 bases from J, the gap between germline ends came to 18 bases. This clonotype appeared a few times. The origin of this receptor is a woman aged 50 to 60 with Graves' hyperthyroidism that later progressed to Graves' ophthalmopathy. Sequenced material: blood. This sequence joins TRBV4-1 and TRBJ2-7; either TRBD1 or TRBD2 may supply D (5 bases each). CDR3 nucleotides: TGCGCCAGCAGCCAAGATACCCAGGGACCTGACCTCTCCTACGAGCAGTACTTC. Translation: CASSQDTQGPDLSYEQYF.